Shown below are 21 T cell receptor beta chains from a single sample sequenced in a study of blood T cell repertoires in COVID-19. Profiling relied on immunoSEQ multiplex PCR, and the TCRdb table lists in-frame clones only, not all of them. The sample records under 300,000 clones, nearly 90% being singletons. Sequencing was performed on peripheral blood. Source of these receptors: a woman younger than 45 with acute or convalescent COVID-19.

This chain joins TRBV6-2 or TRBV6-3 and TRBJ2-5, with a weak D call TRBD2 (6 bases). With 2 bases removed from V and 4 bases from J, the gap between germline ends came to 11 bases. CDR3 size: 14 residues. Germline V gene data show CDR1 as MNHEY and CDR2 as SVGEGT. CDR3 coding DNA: TGTGCCAGCAGTTACCTGGGGGGTCTAGAGACCCAGTACTTC. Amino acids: CASSYLGGLETQYF.

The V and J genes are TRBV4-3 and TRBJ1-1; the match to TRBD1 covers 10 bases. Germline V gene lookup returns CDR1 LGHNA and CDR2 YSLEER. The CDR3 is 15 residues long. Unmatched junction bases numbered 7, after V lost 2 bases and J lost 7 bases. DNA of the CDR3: TGCGCCAGCAGCCAACTAGCGACAGGGGGCGGTGAAGCTTTCTTT. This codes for CASSQLATGGGEAFF.

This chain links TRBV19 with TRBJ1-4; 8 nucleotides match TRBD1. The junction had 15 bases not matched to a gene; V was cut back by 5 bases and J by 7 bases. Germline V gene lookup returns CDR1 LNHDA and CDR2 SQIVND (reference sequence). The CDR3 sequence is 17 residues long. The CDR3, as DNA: TGTGCCAGTAGTTTCGGGACAGGATCTGGAAGGGGTGAAAAACTGTTTTTT. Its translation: CASSFGTGSGRGEKLFF. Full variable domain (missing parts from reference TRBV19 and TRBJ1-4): DGGITQSPKYLFRKEGQNVTLSCEQNLNHDAMYWYRQDPGQGLRLIYYSQIVNDFQKGDIAEGYSVSREKKESFPLTVTSAQKNPTAFYLCASSFGTGSGRGEKLFFGSGTQLSVL.

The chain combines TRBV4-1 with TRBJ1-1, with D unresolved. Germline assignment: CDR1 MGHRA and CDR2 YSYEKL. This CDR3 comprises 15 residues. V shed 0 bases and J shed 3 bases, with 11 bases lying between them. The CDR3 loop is CASSQDHPGYTEAFF. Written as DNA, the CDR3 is TGCGCCAGCAGCCAAGATCACCCGGGGTACACTGAAGCTTTCTTT.

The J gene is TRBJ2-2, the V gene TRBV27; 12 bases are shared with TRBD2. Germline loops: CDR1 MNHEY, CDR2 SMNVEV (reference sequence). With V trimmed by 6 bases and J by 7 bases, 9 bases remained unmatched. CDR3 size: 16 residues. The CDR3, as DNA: TGTGCCAGCAGCCGGACTAGCGGGATCCTAAACGGGGAGCTGTTTTTT. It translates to CASSRTSGILNGELFF.

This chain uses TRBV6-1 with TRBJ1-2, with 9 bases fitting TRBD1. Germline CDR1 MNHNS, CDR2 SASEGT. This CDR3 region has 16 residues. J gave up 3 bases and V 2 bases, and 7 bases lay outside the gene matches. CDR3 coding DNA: TGTGCCAGCAGTGAAACCATGGGACAGGGAGACTATGGCTACACCTTC. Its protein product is CASSETMGQGDYGYTF.

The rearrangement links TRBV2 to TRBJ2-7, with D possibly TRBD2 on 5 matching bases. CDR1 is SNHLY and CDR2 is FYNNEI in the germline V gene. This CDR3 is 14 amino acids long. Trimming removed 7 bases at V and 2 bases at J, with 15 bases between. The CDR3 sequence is CASIYGGEPYEQYF. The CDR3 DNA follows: TGTGCCAGCATATACGGTGGGGAGCCCTACGAGCAGTACTTC.

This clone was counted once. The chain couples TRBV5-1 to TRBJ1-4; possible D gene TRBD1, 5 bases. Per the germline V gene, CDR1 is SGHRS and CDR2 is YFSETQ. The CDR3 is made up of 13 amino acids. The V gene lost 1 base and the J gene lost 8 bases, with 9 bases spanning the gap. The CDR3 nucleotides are TGCGCCAGCAGCTTGAACGGGGGAGAAAAACTGTTTTTT. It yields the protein CASSLNGGEKLFF.

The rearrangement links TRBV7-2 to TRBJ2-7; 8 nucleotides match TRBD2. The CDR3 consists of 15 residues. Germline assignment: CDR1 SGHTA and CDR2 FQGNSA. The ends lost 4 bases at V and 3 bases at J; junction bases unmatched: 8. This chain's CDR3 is CASSSSSGTSYEQYF. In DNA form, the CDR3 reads TGTGCCAGCAGCTCGTCCTCCGGGACTAGCTACGAGCAGTACTTC.

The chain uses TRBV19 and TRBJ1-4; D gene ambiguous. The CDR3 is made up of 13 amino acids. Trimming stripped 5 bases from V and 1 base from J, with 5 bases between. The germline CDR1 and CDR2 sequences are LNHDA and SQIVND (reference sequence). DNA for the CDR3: TGTGCCAGTAGTTTCCTAACTAATGAAAAACTGTTTTTT. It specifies CASSFLTNEKLFF.

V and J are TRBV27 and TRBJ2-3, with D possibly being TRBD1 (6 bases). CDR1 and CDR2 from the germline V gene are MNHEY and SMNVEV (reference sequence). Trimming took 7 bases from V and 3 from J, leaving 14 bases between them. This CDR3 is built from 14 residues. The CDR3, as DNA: TGTGCCAGCAATGGGGACACGTTGACAGATACGCAGTATTTT. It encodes CASNGDTLTDTQYF.

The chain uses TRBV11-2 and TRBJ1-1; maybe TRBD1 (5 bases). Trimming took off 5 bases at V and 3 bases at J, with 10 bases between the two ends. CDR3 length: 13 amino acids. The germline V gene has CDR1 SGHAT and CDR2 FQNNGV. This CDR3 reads CASSRGGDTEAFF. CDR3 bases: TGTGCCAGCAGCCGGGGGGGGGACACTGAAGCTTTCTTT.

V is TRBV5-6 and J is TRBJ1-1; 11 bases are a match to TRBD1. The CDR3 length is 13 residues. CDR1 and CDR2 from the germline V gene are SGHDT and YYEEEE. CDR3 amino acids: CASGQGAGTEAFF. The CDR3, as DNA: TGTGCGAGCGGACAGGGGGCGGGTACTGAAGCTTTCTTT. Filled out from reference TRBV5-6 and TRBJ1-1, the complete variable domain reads DAGVTQSPTHLIKTRGQQVTLRCSPKSGHDTVSWYQQALGQGPQFIFQYYEEEERQRGNFPDRFSGHQFPNYSSELNVNALLLGDSALYLCASGQGAGTEAFFGQGTRLTVV.

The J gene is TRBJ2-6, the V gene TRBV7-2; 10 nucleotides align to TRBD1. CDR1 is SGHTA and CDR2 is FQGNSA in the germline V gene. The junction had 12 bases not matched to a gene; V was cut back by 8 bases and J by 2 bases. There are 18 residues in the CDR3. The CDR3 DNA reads TGTGCCAGCCATAGGGGGGGGACAGGGGTTACTGGGGCCAACGTCCTGACTTTC. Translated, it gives CASHRGGTGVTGANVLTF.

The DNA of the CDR3 is TGTGCCAGCACGACGGAGCGCGGCACAGATACGCAGTATTTT. Translated: CASTTERGTDTQYF. The chain combines TRBV2 with TRBJ2-3, with D uncertain. The germline V gene has CDR1 SNHLY and CDR2 FYNNEI. V shed 7 bases and J shed 1 base, with 12 bases lying between them. This CDR3 has 14 amino acids.

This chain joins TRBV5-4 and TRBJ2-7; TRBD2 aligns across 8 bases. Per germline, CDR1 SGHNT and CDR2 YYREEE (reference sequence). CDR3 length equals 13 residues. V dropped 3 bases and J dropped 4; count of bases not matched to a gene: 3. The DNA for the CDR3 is TGTGCCAGCAGCTCTAGCGGGCGGTACGAGCAGTACTTC. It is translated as CASSSSGRYEQYF.

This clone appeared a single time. CDR3: CASSRDRGETYEQYF. CDR3 nucleotides: TGTGCCAGTAGTAGGGACAGGGGTGAGACCTACGAGCAGTACTTC. The V call is TRBV19, the J call TRBJ2-7, with 10 bases identical to TRBD1. Germline V CDR1 and CDR2: LNHDA, SQIVND (reference sequence). The CDR3 sequence is 15 residues long. The ends lost 4 bases at V and 2 bases at J; junction bases unmatched: 5.

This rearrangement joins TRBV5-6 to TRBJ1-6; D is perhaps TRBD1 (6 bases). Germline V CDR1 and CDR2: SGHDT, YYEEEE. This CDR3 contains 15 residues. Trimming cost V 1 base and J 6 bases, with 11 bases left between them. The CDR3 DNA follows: TGTGCCAGCAGCTTGAGGGGGACGGGTAATTCACCCCTCCACTTT. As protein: CASSLRGTGNSPLHF.

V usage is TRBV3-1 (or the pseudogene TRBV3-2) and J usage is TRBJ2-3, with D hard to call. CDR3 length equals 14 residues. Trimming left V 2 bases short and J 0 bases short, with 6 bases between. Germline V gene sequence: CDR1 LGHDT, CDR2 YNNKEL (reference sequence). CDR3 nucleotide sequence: TGTGCCAGCAGCCAACACAGTAGCACAGATACGCAGTATTTT. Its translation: CASSQHSSTDTQYF.

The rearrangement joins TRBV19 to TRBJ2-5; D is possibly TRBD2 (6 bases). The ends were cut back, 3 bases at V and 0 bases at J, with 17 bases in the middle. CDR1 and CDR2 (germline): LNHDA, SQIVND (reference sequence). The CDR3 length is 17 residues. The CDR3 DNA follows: TGTGCCAGTAGTATTTTCGGTGGGCTAGCGAACCAAGAGACCCAGTACTTC. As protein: CASSIFGGLANQETQYF.

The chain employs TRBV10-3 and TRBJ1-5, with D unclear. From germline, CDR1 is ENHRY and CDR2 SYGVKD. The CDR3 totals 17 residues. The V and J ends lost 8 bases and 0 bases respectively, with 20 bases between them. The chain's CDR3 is CAIATSLAGNSNQPQHF. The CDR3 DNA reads TGTGCCATCGCAACCTCTCTGGCGGGAAATAGCAATCAGCCCCAGCATTTT.